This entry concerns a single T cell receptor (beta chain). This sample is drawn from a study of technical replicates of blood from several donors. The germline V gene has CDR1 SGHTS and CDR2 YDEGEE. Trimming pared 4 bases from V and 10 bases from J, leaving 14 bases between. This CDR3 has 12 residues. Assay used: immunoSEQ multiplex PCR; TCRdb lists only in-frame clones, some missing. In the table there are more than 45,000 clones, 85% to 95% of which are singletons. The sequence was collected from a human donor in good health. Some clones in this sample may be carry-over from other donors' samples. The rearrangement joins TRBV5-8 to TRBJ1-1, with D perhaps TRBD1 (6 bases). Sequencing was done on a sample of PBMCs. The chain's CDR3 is CASSPQGRGAFF. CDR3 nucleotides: TGTGCCAGCAGCCCCCAGGGGCGCGGAGCTTTCTTT. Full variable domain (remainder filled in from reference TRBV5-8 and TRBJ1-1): EAGVTQSPTHLIKTRGQQATLRCSPISGHTSVYWYQQALGLGLQFLLWYDEGEERNRGNFPPRFSGRQFPNYSSELNVNALELEDSALYLCASSPQGRGAFFGQGTRLTVV.